This T cell receptor beta chain was identified during a study of cytomegalovirus exposure and HLA in healthy donors (dated by TCRdb to the late 2010s). About the investigation overall: In an earlier analysis of under 750 of the donors, approximately 260 Gb of sequence data and roughly 100 million unique TCR beta sequences from about 190 million T cells were reported. An earlier analysis of several hundred of the donors applied high-throughput TCR beta sequencing to assess whether each TCR beta V gene segment acted as functional or pseudogenic. Alongside the repertoire data, information on donor age, sex, ethnicity and CMV serostatus was compiled. Because of strong linkage in the cohort, five DR-DQ haplotypes were treated as single units for association and clustering. A later genetic analysis used genome-wide SNP genotypes for about 65% of the 666 donors, treating that subset as a discovery cohort. On average, around 200,000 unique TCR beta nucleotide sequences were sequenced per donor among about 400 genotyped donors of the cohort, with roughly 20% of those sequences being non-productive. The study aimed to test whether cataloging public T cell receptors could reveal signatures of past pathogen exposure. The study profiled the T cell repertoires of some 610 subjects by immunosequencing and related them to cytomegalovirus serostatus. HLA typing covered class I and class II loci at four-digit resolution. A later analysis re-analyzed previously published TCR beta repertoires from 550 to 700 donors and added high-resolution HLA genotyping to study TCR occurrence patterns. High-throughput TCR immunosequencing, statistical association of individual TCRs with disease status, and machine learning were combined to predict cytomegalovirus infection status. Of the approximately 400 genotyped donors, about 84% fell in the genetic ancestry cluster associated with self-reported Caucasian donors. Along with the roughly 670-subject first cohort, a separate validation cohort of over a hundred different subjects was used. Roughly 300 gigabases of sequencing data and approximately 91 million unique TCR sequences made up an early release that covered over 550 HLA-typed donors. All discovery cohort repertoires had been generated using a single sequencing platform. Rather than using new phenotypic data, the later analysis identified candidate immune exposures from TCR beta sequences and from how often those sequences occurred across donors. Typing coverage differed by locus: A, B, C, DRB1 and DQB1 were typed in roughly 620-630 donors, DQA1 in about 560, DPA1 in around 580, and DPB1 in just under 480. Results the study describes overall, beyond this receptor: In a later genetic analysis, fewer N-insertions in productive TCRs were reported among donors in an Asian-associated ancestry cluster than the roughly 700-donor mean. The authors suggested that the approach could potentially be generalized to other disease states and immunological phenotypes. Presence/absence analyses assumed roughly uniform sequencing depth across donors, an assumption that may not hold. According to a later analysis, parvovirus B19, influenza, CMV and Epstein-Barr virus appeared linked to several top co-occurrence clusters. In a later analysis, TCR association rates were found to vary across HLA loci, with the most associated TCRs seen for DRB1 alleles and the fewest for HLA-C alleles. A further reported finding was that TCR beta sequences accurately predicted the HLA-A and HLA-B alleles for most subjects in the first cohort. For the cohort, immune exposure information was limited to CMV serostatus. An earlier analysis of approximately 590 of the donors showed that most TCR beta V segments appeared in productive rearrangements either about 87% or about 30% of the time, which broadly matched IMGT annotations. Because HLA typing was unavailable for some donors at each locus, only the typed subset was used in association tests. A cluster of highly shared sequence variants was judged likely to be a technical artifact of the sequencing pipeline. Most TCR sequences were observed very rarely across donors, whereas some public TCRs were present in many individuals. In a later analysis, 16,951 TCR beta sequences were associated with specific HLA alleles at a false discovery rate of 0.05. Because counts were too low, about 15 rarely observed V segments, including chromosome 9 orphons, were left out of the earlier analysis of a few hundred of the donors. An association between a missense DCLRE1C variant and V-gene and J-gene trimming of TCR beta chains was found in a later genetic analysis and replicated in an independent cohort. In a later analysis, most CMV-associated TCR beta chains were found to appear HLA-restricted, with HLA associations seemingly driven largely by CMV exposure. In the study, approximately 150 TCR beta chains were listed as associated with cytomegalovirus. Only TCR beta chains were sequenced in this cohort, and the absence of alpha or paired-chain data limited detectable features. In both the original and validation cohorts, the classifier was reported to diagnose cytomegalovirus status with high specificity and sensitivity. Linkage disequilibrium might explain the correlated functional status among segregating V segments, but an unknown experimental factor could not be ruled out. A later analysis found that HLA-associated TCR beta chains were more clonally expanded and had lower generation probabilities than equally common non-associated chains. A few of the identified cytomegalovirus-associated TCR beta chains were confirmed in vitro to be specific for cytomegalovirus antigens. When HLA alleles, especially DR and DQ, strongly co-occurred, TCR associations were difficult to assign to individual alleles. Some IMGT-functional V segments, including TRBV6-2 and TRBV6-3, could not be told apart with the 87-base-pair reads, so those segments were excluded.

From a lookup of the germline V gene (reference sequence), CDR1 and CDR2 are SGHKS and YYEKEE. Trimming takes 2 bases off V and 5 bases off J; junction bases not matched to a gene: 7. CDR3 length: 15 amino acids, cysteine to phenylalanine. The only DNA kept is the CDR3, 45 bases in frame from the first base. The cohort comprised some 700 healthy bone marrow donors. All cohort members were sampled while nominally healthy, although unrecorded immune exposures were likely present. The donor was CMV seronegative and was included in the group of 352 seronegative cohort members. Every donor gave a peripheral blood sample, and the peripheral blood mononuclear cells from that sample were used for TCR beta sequencing. Genomic DNA extraction from the blood cell samples was performed with the Qiagen DNeasy Blood Extraction Kit. Libraries were made using the immunoSEQ multiplex PCR assay. The multiplex PCR relied on a mix of 60 forward primers for TCR Vbeta segments and 13 reverse primers for TCR Jbeta segments. The CDR3 region of rearranged TCR beta genes was amplified from genomic DNA by a multiplex PCR assay. On the Illumina HiSeq System, the amplified TCR beta libraries were sequenced as 87-base-pair reads. Processing in the source paper ran as follows. A later analysis counted about 82 million unique TCR beta chains across the roughly 700 repertoires, and approximately 11 million of these chains were shared by at least two donors. Raw reads were error-corrected and collapsed into unique sequences with a nearest-neighbor algorithm that merged closely related sequences to remove PCR and sequencing errors. Alignment of CDR3 sequences to IMGT reference sequences was used to assign V, D and J gene segments. For a sequence to be retained, a match of at least six nucleotides was required to both a V gene segment and a J gene segment. A rearrangement was called productive if the CDR3 had no stop codons and remained in frame with V and J, and every other rearrangement was called non-productive. CDR3 was defined according to IMGT convention as the region running from the second conserved V-encoded cysteine to the conserved J-encoded phenylalanine. Sequences without an unambiguous match to a single V gene segment were excluded from the earlier analysis of about 640 of the donors. An earlier analysis of about 590 of the donors classified V segments as functional when productive rearrangements were above 56.7% and as segregating when the standard deviation between donors was above 5%. To diagnose cytomegalovirus status from the catalog of TCR beta chain sequences, a statistical classification framework was built. In a later analysis, V and J genes were assigned by comparing TCR nucleotide sequences against IMGT/GENE-DB human TR gene sequences. The TCRdist pipeline was used in a later analysis to assign CDR3 sequences and most-parsimonious VDJ recombination scenarios. A later analysis defined each TCR beta chain by its CDR3 amino acid sequence plus V-gene family, and excluded reads lacking a unique V-gene family. As a way to deal with suspected cross-contamination and a sequencing artifact, a later analysis dropped hundreds of nucleotide sequences that were highly shared and had low generation probability. A later analysis calculated a clonal expansion index for each public chain from normalized within-repertoire ranks of inferred template counts. In a later analysis, generation probabilities were computed using a VDJ recombination model fitted to out-of-frame rearrangements, and the results were checked against IGoR. In a later analysis, TCR-TCR, TCR-HLA and TCR-CMV co-occurrence was scored with hypergeometric tests, and a repertoire-size bias correction was applied to TCR pairs. To estimate false discovery rates, a later analysis permuted the HLA or CMV assignments 20 times. In a later analysis, co-occurring TCRs were grouped with DBSCAN, and TCRdist sequence similarity was added when clustering was performed within HLA-allele-positive subsets. Co-occurrence clustering excluded repertoires with fewer than 30,000 or more than 120,000 public chains, plus five with anomalous nucleotide sharing. Entries here come from immuneACCESS through TCRdb and include only in-frame sequences with V and J called. Some clones fail to appear in such tables; in the studies checked, an unresolved V gene covers under half of the shortfall, and the cause of the remainder is unknown. The DNA gave D and trimming, while V, J and clone size come from that table. This sample comprises some 110,000 clones, roughly 81% of them detected only once. Jointly, the top ten make up around 0.99% of the sample.

Notes on this clone: What antigen it recognizes has not been identified. Per-nucleotide qualities are absent, and no much larger clonotype sits a single base away.

The sequence was collected from a woman aged 30 to 39 in good health and CMV-seronegative. Sequencing was done on a sample of PBMCs. The chain joins TRBV5-5 to TRBJ2-1; TRBD2 agrees with 7 junctional bases. The DNA sequence is as follows: TGTGCCAGCAGCTTTACCGGGACTAACAACAATGAGCAGTTCTTC. This is translated as CASSFTGTNNNEQFF.